Presented here are 12 T cell receptor beta chains from one specimen sequenced in a study of T cell responses to AZD1222 COVID-19 vaccine. TCRdb's table, derived via immunoSEQ multiplex PCR, lists solely in-frame clones and lacks some. The table shows over 70,000 clones, with about 74% occurring only once. Sequencing used peripheral blood, obtained 28 days after the second dose of the MenACWY control vaccine. The receptors stem from an adult who received the MenACWY meningococcal vaccine as a control.

V is TRBV7-3 and J is TRBJ1-6; D remains ambiguous. Trimming stripped 2 bases from V and 5 bases from J, with 4 bases between. CDR1 and CDR2 (germline): SGHTA, FQGTGA. The CDR3 sequence is 13 residues long. The CDR3 nucleotides are TGTGCCAGCAGCTTATCGCATAATTCACCCCTCCACTTT. This gives the protein CASSLSHNSPLHF.

This chain connects TRBV5-1 to TRBJ1-1; D is undetermined. Germline assignment: CDR1 SGHRS and CDR2 YFSETQ. With 0 bases removed from V and 1 base from J, the gap between germline ends came to 7 bases. The CDR3 loop spans 14 amino acids. The CDR3 DNA is TGCGCCAGCAGCTTGGGCCACCCGAACACTGAAGCTTTCTTT. This sequence encodes CASSLGHPNTEAFF.

The rearrangement links TRBV5-5 to TRBJ2-2; D gene ambiguous. Trimming removed 0 bases from V and 1 base from J, with 10 bases in between. Germline CDR1 SGHKS, CDR2 YYEKEE (reference sequence). The CDR3 runs to 16 residues. CDR3 nucleotides: TGTGCCAGCAGCTTGGGGACGGTTGGGAACACCGGGGAGCTGTTTTTT. Residues: CASSLGTVGNTGELFF.

A single count supports this clone. This chain joins TRBV15 and TRBJ1-3, with D possibly matching TRBD1 (6 bases). Germline V gene sequence: CDR1 LNHNV, CDR2 YYDKDF (reference sequence). V lost 4 bases, J lost 4 bases, and 23 bases lay in between. There are 18 residues in the CDR3. The CDR3 DNA follows: TGTGCCACCAGCACCGACAAGGGAAAGGGGGTCTGGGGAAACACCATATATTTT. It is translated as CATSTDKGKGVWGNTIYF.

The chain couples TRBV10-3 to TRBJ1-1; D may be TRBD1 (6 bases). Trimming shortened V by 2 bases and J by 1 base, and 8 bases separated the two germline ends. The CDR3 has 14 residues. In germline, CDR1 is ENHRY, CDR2 SYGVKD. CDR3 sequence: CAISEGQKNTEAFF. CDR3 DNA sequence: TGTGCCATCAGTGAGGGACAGAAGAACACTGAAGCTTTCTTT.

The chain is built from TRBV20-1 and TRBJ2-2; no clear D. In germline, CDR1 is DFQATT, CDR2 SNEGSKA (reference sequence). V was pared by 2 bases and J by 6 bases, with 4 bases between. CDR3 size: 11 residues. CDR3 loop: CSARFAGELFF. The CDR3, as DNA: TGCAGTGCTAGATTTGCCGGGGAGCTGTTTTTT.

CDR3 sequence reads: CASSIGQNPNQPQHF. In DNA form, the CDR3 reads TGTGCCAGTAGTATCGGACAGAACCCCAATCAGCCCCAGCATTTT. The chain combines TRBV19 with TRBJ1-5; tentatively, D is TRBD1 (6 bases). CDR3 length equals 15 residues. The V end was cut by 3 bases, the J end by 3 bases, with 12 bases between. The germline V gene has CDR1 LNHDA and CDR2 SQIVND (reference sequence). Combining the CDR3 with reference TRBV19 and TRBJ1-5 gives the whole variable domain DGGITQSPKYLFRKEGQNVTLSCEQNLNHDAMYWYRQDPGQGLRLIYYSQIVNDFQKGDIAEGYSVSREKKESFPLTVTSAQKNPTAFYLCASSIGQNPNQPQHFGDGTRLSIL.

This chain links TRBV14 with TRBJ1-1; the D gene is possibly TRBD1 (6 bases). Trimming took off 1 base at V and 6 bases at J, with 15 bases between the two ends. This CDR3 spans 15 amino acids. CDR1 is SGHDN and CDR2 is FVKESK in the germline V gene. The DNA of the CDR3 is TGTGCCAGCAGCCAAGGGCGGGGGGCTGTCTCTGAAGCTTTCTTT. Protein product: CASSQGRGAVSEAFF. The whole variable domain, filled in from reference TRBV14 and TRBJ1-1, reads EAGVTQFPSHSVIEKGQTVTLRCDPISGHDNLYWYRRVMGKEIKFLLHFVKESKQDESGMPNNRFLAERTGGTYSTLKVQPAELEDSGVYFCASSQGRGAVSEAFFGQGTRLTVV.

The chain uses TRBV5-1 and TRBJ2-1; a weak D match, TRBD2 (6 bases). Looked up from germline, CDR1 is SGHRS and CDR2 is YFSETQ. CDR3 length: 15 residues. V lost 0 bases and J lost 2, with 9 bases in between. The CDR3 spells CASSLGQRAYNEQFF. CDR3 in DNA: TGCGCCAGCAGCTTGGGACAGCGGGCCTACAATGAGCAGTTCTTC.

In DNA, the CDR3 is TGCGCCAGCAGCCAATCCGGAAATGAAAAACTGTTTTTT. It specifies CASSQSGNEKLFF. The rearrangement joins TRBV4-1 to TRBJ1-4; unclear D gene. Germline CDR1 MGHRA, CDR2 YSYEKL. The V end lost 2 bases, the J end lost 5 bases, and 6 bases lay between the germline ends. This CDR3 comprises 13 residues.

The V call is TRBV12-1, the J call TRBJ2-1; the D call of TRBD2 is as the table states it, not checked on the DNA. TRBV12-1 is a pseudogene. The CDR3 is made up of 20 amino acids. The CDR3 sequence: CASSSLKVLTGAPRGDEQFF. CDR3 nucleotides: TGTGCCAGCAGCTCCCTCAAGGTCCTAACGGGAGCTCCCCGGGGGGATGAGCAGTTCTTC.

The chain carries TRBV9 and TRBJ2-3, with no clear D. Germline-derived CDR1 and CDR2 are SGDLS and YYNGEE. CDR3 size: 13 residues. V gave up 0 bases and J gave up 1 base, with 3 bases separating them. The CDR3 bases are TGTGCCAGCAGCGTAGATGGCACAGATACGCAGTATTTT. This encodes CASSVDGTDTQYF.